What follows are 10 T cell receptor beta chains derived from one specimen sequenced in a study of blood T cell repertoires in COVID-19. The table came from immunoSEQ multiplex PCR; TCRdb's copy has only in-frame clones and leaves some out. Altogether 120,000 or so clones are present, roughly nine tenths being singletons, with the ten largest covering roughly 8%. Sequencing was performed on peripheral blood. All receptors derive from a human donor in a cohort sampled during active COVID-19.

V is TRBV14 and J is TRBJ1-1, with a weak D call TRBD1 (6 bases). Germline V lookup: CDR1 SGHDN, CDR2 FVKESK. V lost 0 bases, J lost 5 bases, and 10 bases lay in between. CDR3 length: 14 amino acids. CDR3 residues: CASSQENRGTEAFF. The CDR3 DNA reads as TGTGCCAGCAGCCAAGAAAATAGGGGGACTGAAGCTTTCTTT. Together with reference TRBV14 and TRBJ1-1, the CDR3 gives the full variable domain: EAGVTQFPSHSVIEKGQTVTLRCDPISGHDNLYWYRRVMGKEIKFLLHFVKESKQDESGMPNNRFLAERTGGTYSTLKVQPAELEDSGVYFCASSQENRGTEAFFGQGTRLTVV.

The gene calls are TRBV28 and TRBJ2-5; 11 nucleotides line up with TRBD1. After removal of 6 bases from V and 3 bases from J, the junction contained 0 bases not matched to a gene. The V gene's germline CDR1 is MDHEN and CDR2 SYDVKM. This CDR3 is built from 13 residues. In nucleotides, the CDR3 is TGTGCCAGCAGGGGACAGGGGGAAGAGACCCAGTACTTC. It is translated as CASRGQGEETQYF.

The chain has TRBV7-2 and TRBJ2-1, with D possibly being TRBD2 (5 bases). CDR1 and CDR2 (germline): SGHTA, FQGNSA. Trimming shortened V by 5 bases and J by 8 bases, and 22 bases separated the two germline ends. The CDR3 runs 16 residues. DNA of the CDR3: TGTGCCAGCAGCATAGGTAATAGCGCCCGGCTGGATGAGCAGTTCTTC. Its translation is CASSIGNSARLDEQFF. The full variable domain, its missing parts supplied by reference TRBV7-2 and TRBJ2-1, is GAGVSQSPSNKVTEKGKDVELRCDPISGHTALYWYRQSLGQGLEFLIYFQGNSAPDKSGLPSDRFSAERTGGSVSTLTIQRTQQEDSAVYLCASSIGNSARLDEQFFGPGTRLTVL.

This rearrangement joins TRBV9 to TRBJ2-3; 8 bases agree with TRBD2. This CDR3 has 16 residues. The junction had 8 bases not matched to a gene; V was cut back by 2 bases and J by 3 bases. Looked up from germline, CDR1 is SGDLS and CDR2 is YYNGEE. CDR3 region: CASSVTGTRGTDTQYF. The CDR3 bases are TGTGCCAGCAGCGTCACGGGGACTAGGGGGACAGATACGCAGTATTTT.

This rearrangement joins TRBV2 to TRBJ2-3; TRBD2 might be the D (6 bases). The CDR3 has 16 residues. The V end lost 3 bases, the J end lost 0 bases, and 13 bases lay between the germline ends. Per the germline V gene, CDR1 is SNHLY and CDR2 is FYNNEI. This CDR3 reads CASSDYGGPSTDTQYF. The CDR3 coding sequence is TGTGCCAGCAGTGATTACGGGGGACCCAGCACAGATACGCAGTATTTT.

V is TRBV7-2 and J is TRBJ1-2; D is ambiguous. Germline V gene sequence: CDR1 SGHTA, CDR2 FQGNSA. The CDR3 runs to 14 residues. V was cut by 1 base and J by 5 bases, with 11 bases left in between. The CDR3 nucleotides are TGTGCCAGCAGCTTAGTTGGGGAGGCGTATGGCTACACCTTC. This gives the protein CASSLVGEAYGYTF.

The chain joins TRBV5-1 to TRBJ1-2, with 7 bases aligning to TRBD1. This CDR3 has 15 amino acids. The trim removed 2 bases at V and 4 bases at J, leaving 8 bases unmatched. Germline V CDR1 and CDR2: SGHRS, YFSETQ. CDR3 bases: TGCGCCAGCAGCTTTGGGGACAGAAACGCCTATGGCTACACCTTC. Its protein is CASSFGDRNAYGYTF. The complete variable domain, with remaining parts taken from reference TRBV5-1 and TRBJ1-2, reads KAGVTQTPRYLIKTRGQQVTLSCSPISGHRSVSWYQQTPGQGLQFLFEYFSETQRNKGNFPGRFSGRQFSNSRSEMNVSTLELGDSALYLCASSFGDRNAYGYTFGSGTRLTVV.

This chain uses TRBV27 with TRBJ2-1; 8 nucleotides align to TRBD1. The germline V gene has CDR1 MNHEY and CDR2 SMNVEV (reference sequence). The CDR3 runs to 14 residues. V lost 7 bases to trimming and J lost 6 bases; unmatched junction nucleotides: 8. CDR3: CASTRTGPVNEQFF. CDR3 coding DNA: TGTGCCAGCACACGGACAGGGCCTGTCAATGAGCAGTTCTTC.

The chain carries TRBV5-1 and TRBJ2-7, with 9 bases fitting TRBD1. J lost 0 bases, V lost 4 bases, and 5 bases had no gene match. CDR3 length equals 15 residues. Germline CDR1 SGHRS, CDR2 YFSETQ. The CDR3 DNA sequence: TGCGCCAGCAGCCCGATGACAGGGGGCTCCTACGAGCAGTACTTC. Amino acid sequence: CASSPMTGGSYEQYF.

This chain links TRBV7-2 with TRBJ2-3; D gene ambiguous. The CDR3 runs to 12 residues. Germline V lookup: CDR1 SGHTA, CDR2 FQGNSA. The V end was cut by 5 bases, the J end by 4 bases, with 7 bases between. Here the CDR3 DNA reads TGTGCCAGCAGCGCTAGTCCAGATACGCAGTATTTT. Translated, it gives CASSASPDTQYF. The whole variable domain, remainder taken from reference TRBV7-2 and TRBJ2-3, is GAGVSQSPSNKVTEKGKDVELRCDPISGHTALYWYRQSLGQGLEFLIYFQGNSAPDKSGLPSDRFSAERTGGSVSTLTIQRTQQEDSAVYLCASSASPDTQYFGPGTRLTVL.